What follows are 5 T cell receptor beta chains derived from one specimen sequenced in a study of T cell clones after liver transplantation (dated by TCRdb to the late 2010s). Explained via the paper, the time point label denotes: pre-transplant. Receptor libraries were prepared by the immunoSEQ multiplex PCR assay. Drawn from immuneACCESS, this table holds only the in-frame rearrangements with V and J called that TCRdb kept. Clones are partly lost; checked studies trace under half to an unresolved V gene and leave the rest unexplained. A total of roughly 50,000 clones appear in this sample, about 88% of them only once. The ten largest make up around 8.5% of the sample. The source was CD4+ T cells from blood, collected before liver transplant. All receptors derive from a human donor who received a liver transplant.

In its sample, this clone was seen a few times. The gene calls are TRBV28 and TRBJ1-1; D possibly corresponds to TRBD1 (6 bases). The CDR3 extends over 12 amino acids. The germline V and J ends were trimmed by 5 bases and 6 bases, with 10 bases remaining between them. In germline, CDR1 is MDHEN, CDR2 SYDVKM. In DNA, the CDR3 is TGTGCCAGCAGTGACAGGAATCCTGAAGCTTTCTTT. Amino acid sequence: CASSDRNPEAFF.

The chain uses TRBV6-6 and TRBJ2-2; the D call may be TRBD1 or TRBD2 (5 bases each). The CDR3 has 14 amino acids. CDR1 and CDR2 (germline): MNHNY, SVGAGI (reference sequence). V lost 6 bases and J 4 bases, leaving 12 bases between the germline ends. In nucleotides, the CDR3 is TGTGCCAGCAGCTCGGACACTAGCACCGGGGAGCTGTTTTTT. Translation gives CASSSDTSTGELFF.

This chain joins TRBV6-1 and TRBJ1-5; 8 bases match TRBD1. The CDR3 spans 13 residues. V was pared by 10 bases and J by 11 bases, with 13 bases of the junction left unmatched. Per germline, CDR1 MNHNS and CDR2 SASEGT. CDR3 residues: CATTEAGGLAQHF. As DNA, the CDR3 is TGTGCCACCACAGAGGCAGGGGGCTTGGCCCAGCATTTT.

The chain carries TRBV7-2 and TRBJ2-3; D unclear. CDR1 and CDR2 (germline): SGHTA, FQGNSA. The CDR3 consists of 14 residues. Deletions cut 1 base from V and 6 bases from J, with 11 bases between. Here the CDR3 DNA reads TGTGCCAGCAGCTTAGTAACTTTAGGGGATACGCAGTATTTT. Its translation is CASSLVTLGDTQYF. Full variable domain (missing parts from reference TRBV7-2 and TRBJ2-3): GAGVSQSPSNKVTEKGKDVELRCDPISGHTALYWYRQSLGQGLEFLIYFQGNSAPDKSGLPSDRFSAERTGGSVSTLTIQRTQQEDSAVYLCASSLVTLGDTQYFGPGTRLTVL.

This clone was seen more than once but under ten times. The chain joins TRBV7-2 to TRBJ1-2; TRBD1 aligns across 9 bases. This CDR3 is 15 amino acids long. With 3 bases clipped from V and 4 bases from J, the junction kept 6 bases outside the gene matches. CDR1 is SGHTA, CDR2 FQGNSA, per germline. In DNA, the CDR3 is TGTGCCAGCAGCTTGGGACAGGGAGTGCCCTATGGCTACACCTTC. It encodes CASSLGQGVPYGYTF.